Each of the 10 T cell receptor beta chains below was sequenced from the same sample in a study of blood T cells in healthy people across ages. Sample-barcoded 5' priming and a J-beta primer mix drove a second PCR of about 6 to 12 cycles. Using its own MiXCR run on the 5' RACE reads, TCRdb lists one record per CDR3 protein. Of some 640,000 distinct CDR3 sequences in the sample, about 30% were seen once. Sequencing input: blood. Source of these receptors: a woman aged 80 or older in good health.

The chain employs TRBV5-1 and TRBJ2-1, with TRBD2 matching over 7 bases. This CDR3 is 13 amino acids long. Looked up from germline, CDR1 is SGHRS and CDR2 is YFSETQ. The trim removed 4 bases at V and 5 bases at J, leaving 3 bases unmatched. CDR3: CASSARGDNEQFF. The CDR3 DNA sequence: TGCGCCAGCAGCGCCCGGGGGGACAATGAGCAGTTCTTC.

This clonotype was detected a few times. A much larger clone sits a single nucleotide away, making a read error possible. V gene TRBV3-1 combines with J gene TRBJ1-2; 7 bases are a match to TRBD1. This CDR3 has 13 residues. Per the germline V gene, CDR1 is LGHDT and CDR2 is YNNKEL (reference sequence). The CDR3 here is CASRDRWDYDYTF. For the CDR3, the DNA is TGTGCCAGCAGGGACAGGTGGGACTATGACTACACCTTC. Variable domain in full (rest from reference TRBV3-1 and TRBJ1-2): DTAVSQTPKYLVTQMGNDKSIKCEQNLGHDTMYWYKQDSKKFLKIMFSYNNKELIINETVPNRFSPKSPDKAHLNLHINSLELGDSAVYFCASRDRWDYDYTFGSGTRLTVV.

The chain is built from TRBV30 and TRBJ2-3; TRBD2 is a possible D gene (6 bases). Looked up from germline, CDR1 is GTSNPN and CDR2 is SVGIG (reference sequence). Trimming took off 4 bases at V and 0 bases at J, with 20 bases between the two ends. This CDR3 has 17 amino acids. The CDR3 spells CAWMGGTFDSSTDTQYF. The DNA for the CDR3 is TGTGCCTGGATGGGGGGTACGTTCGACTCTAGCACAGATACGCAGTATTTT.

This clonotype has more than one count but fewer than ten. The gene calls are TRBV3-1 and TRBJ1-5; no firm D call. Germline CDR1 and CDR2: LGHDT and YNNKEL (reference sequence). V gave up 1 base and J gave up 0 bases, with 7 bases separating them. There are 15 residues in the CDR3. CDR3 amino acids: CASSQGAASNQPQHF. As DNA, the CDR3 is TGTGCCAGCAGCCAAGGGGCAGCTAGCAATCAGCCCCAGCATTTT. The full variable domain, completed using reference TRBV3-1 and TRBJ1-5, is DTAVSQTPKYLVTQMGNDKSIKCEQNLGHDTMYWYKQDSKKFLKIMFSYNNKELIINETVPNRFSPKSPDKAHLNLHINSLELGDSAVYFCASSQGAASNQPQHFGDGTRLSIL.

V and J are TRBV24-1 and TRBJ2-3, with a tentative D call TRBD2 (5 bases). V was cut by 4 bases and J by 6 bases, with 10 bases left in between. Germline CDR1 KGHDR, CDR2 SFDVKD. This CDR3 has 13 residues. CDR3 in amino acids: CATSDPTRDTQYF. DNA for the CDR3: TGTGCCACCAGTGACCCTACTAGGGATACGCAGTATTTT.

This clonotype was seen a handful of times. This may come from a read error, since a much larger clone is one base off. CDR3 bases: TGTGCCAGCAGCCGGGACAGACTATACAATGAGCAGTTCTTC. Protein sequence: CASSRDRLYNEQFF. V is TRBV6-1 and J is TRBJ2-1, with TRBD1 matching 7 bases. V shed 6 bases and J 4 bases; nucleotides not matched to a gene: 6. The CDR3 totals 14 residues. Germline CDR1 reads MNHNS; CDR2 reads SASEGT.

This clonotype has just a few counts. The J gene is TRBJ2-3, the V gene TRBV7-3, with 9 bases that match TRBD1. From germline, CDR1 is SGHTA and CDR2 FQGTGA. The CDR3 loop spans 14 amino acids. The V gene end was trimmed by 5 bases and the J gene end by 6 bases; junction bases not matched to a gene: 6. CDR3 in amino acids: CASSPGTGFDTQYF. CDR3 DNA: TGTGCCAGCAGCCCCGGGACAGGGTTCGATACGCAGTATTTT.

To note about this clonotype: One end of the junction is discordant with germline, which a read error may explain. The rearrangement links TRBV30 to TRBJ1-6; the D is unclear. CDR1 and CDR2 (germline): GTSNPN, SVGIG (reference sequence). This CDR3 comprises 15 residues. The CDR3 loop reads CARSVLDLDNSPLHF. The CDR3, as DNA: TGTGCCAGGAGTGTTTTAGACCTAGATAATTCACCCCTCCACTTT.

J is TRBJ2-7 and V is TRBV14; the D gene is possibly TRBD1 (6 bases). CDR1 and CDR2 from the germline V gene are SGHDN and FVKESK. The length of the CDR3 is 16 residues. Trimming cost V 4 bases and J 2 bases, with 18 bases left between them. In DNA form, the CDR3 reads TGTGCCAGCAGCCTCCGGTGGGACAAGTCACCCTACGAGCAGTACTTC. It codes for CASSLRWDKSPYEQYF. The variable domain in full, completed from reference TRBV14 and TRBJ2-7, reads EAGVTQFPSHSVIEKGQTVTLRCDPISGHDNLYWYRRVMGKEIKFLLHFVKESKQDESGMPNNRFLAERTGGTYSTLKVQPAELEDSGVYFCASSLRWDKSPYEQYFGPGTRLTVT.

This clonotype has at least ten counts. The chain recombines TRBV20-1 with TRBJ2-1; D remains unclear. This CDR3 has 12 amino acids. V was clipped by 6 bases and J by 6 bases, with 12 bases between them. CDR1 is DFQATT, CDR2 SNEGSKA, per germline (reference sequence). Here the CDR3 reads CSANNRGNEQFF. The CDR3 DNA is TGCAGTGCCAACAATCGCGGCAATGAGCAGTTCTTC.